This record looks at one T cell receptor beta chain sequence and its context. The source of the sample is a study of blood T cell repertoires in COVID-19. This CDR3 region has 13 residues. Germline V gene sequence: CDR1 MNHEY, CDR2 SVGAGI. The J segment lost 8 bases and the V segment lost 5 bases, leaving 4 bases of the junction unmatched. TCRdb's table, derived via immunoSEQ multiplex PCR, lists solely in-frame clones and lacks some. The sample lists 490,000 or so clones, roughly nine tenths occurring once. This receptor was taken from a woman aged 60-75 years who had recovered from COVID-19. The chain combines TRBV6-5 with TRBJ2-1; 9 bases map to TRBD1. Sequenced input: PBMCs or T cells enriched from blood (not recorded which). CDR3: CASSRDRDYEQFF. Written as DNA, the CDR3 is TGTGCCAGCAGTCGGGACAGGGATTATGAGCAGTTCTTC.